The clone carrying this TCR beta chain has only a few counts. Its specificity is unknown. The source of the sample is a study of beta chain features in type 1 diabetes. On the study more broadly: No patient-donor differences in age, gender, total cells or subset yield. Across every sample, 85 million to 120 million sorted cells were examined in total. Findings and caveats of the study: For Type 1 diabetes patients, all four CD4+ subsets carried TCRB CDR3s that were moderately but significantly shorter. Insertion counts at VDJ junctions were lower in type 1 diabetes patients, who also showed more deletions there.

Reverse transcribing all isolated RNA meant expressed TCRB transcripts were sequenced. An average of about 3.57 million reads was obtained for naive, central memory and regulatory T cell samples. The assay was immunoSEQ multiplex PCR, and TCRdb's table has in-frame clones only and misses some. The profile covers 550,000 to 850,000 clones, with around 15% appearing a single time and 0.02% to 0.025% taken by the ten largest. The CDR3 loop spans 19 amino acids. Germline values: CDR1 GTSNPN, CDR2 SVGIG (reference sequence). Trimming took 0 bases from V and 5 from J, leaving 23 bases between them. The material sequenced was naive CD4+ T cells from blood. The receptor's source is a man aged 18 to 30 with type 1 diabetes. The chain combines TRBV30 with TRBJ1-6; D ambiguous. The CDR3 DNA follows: TGTGCCTGGAGTGTAGAAACTCTCGGGCCCTTTCATGATAATTCACCCCTCCACTTT. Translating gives CAWSVETLGPFHDNSPLHF.